The 28 T cell receptor beta chains given below trace back to one sample, sequenced in a study of blood T cells in healthy people across ages. Primers used in a second PCR of roughly 6 to 11 cycles were a sample-barcoded 5' primer and a J-beta primer mix. TCRdb used MiXCR to reprocess the 5' RACE reads, holding one entry per CDR3 protein. The sample has around 1.5 million distinct CDR3 sequences, around 36% seen once; the top ten hold approximately 10%. Source material: blood. All receptors come from a woman aged 25 to 45 in good health.

The J gene is TRBJ1-1, the V gene TRBV9, with unresolved D. The ends were cut back, 4 bases at V and 1 base at J, with 17 bases in the middle. Germline loops: CDR1 SGDLS, CDR2 YYNGEE. The CDR3 loop spans 16 amino acids. CDR3 sequence reads: CASSSNLDGPNTEAFF. For the CDR3, the DNA is TGTGCCAGCAGCTCAAATCTCGACGGCCCGAACACTGAAGCTTTCTTT.

In this sample, this clonotype turned up a few times. This chain joins TRBV5-1 and TRBJ2-4, with 8 bases aligning to TRBD1. Unmatched junction bases numbered 5, after V lost 4 bases and J lost 2 bases. Germline values: CDR1 SGHRS, CDR2 YFSETQ. The CDR3 sequence is 15 residues long. The CDR3 sequence: CASSPRQGTKNIQYF. CDR3 DNA sequence: TGCGCCAGCAGCCCCAGACAGGGGACCAAAAACATTCAGTACTTC. The full variable domain, in which reference TRBV5-1 and TRBJ2-4 provide the parts outside the CDR3, is KAGVTQTPRYLIKTRGQQVTLSCSPISGHRSVSWYQQTPGQGLQFLFEYFSETQRNKGNFPGRFSGRQFSNSRSEMNVSTLELGDSALYLCASSPRQGTKNIQYFGAGTRLSVL.

About this clonotype: The conserved phenylalanine or tryptophan is not found at the CDR3 terminus, so this likely reflects a read error. This chain joins TRBV20-1 and TRBJ2-4; TRBD1 agrees at 9 bases. CDR3 length equals 14 residues. CDR1 and CDR2 from the germline V gene are DFQATT and SNEGSKA (reference sequence). J lost 6 bases, V lost 5 bases, and 8 bases had no gene match. In DNA, the CDR3 is TGCAGTGCTTTCGAAGGACAGGGGAGAAACATTCAGTACTTA. Protein: CSAFEGQGRNIQYL.

The gene calls are TRBV12-3 or TRBV12-4 and TRBJ1-5; 8 positions agree with TRBD1. The V segment lost 5 bases and the J segment 4 bases; nucleotides outside the gene matches: 7. The length of the CDR3 is 15 residues. The CDR3 reads CASSPGQELNQPQHF. DNA for the CDR3: TGTGCCAGCAGTCCGGGACAGGAACTTAATCAGCCCCAGCATTTT.

J is TRBJ2-1 and V is TRBV7-9; D is perhaps TRBD2 (5 bases). The CDR3 is made up of 16 amino acids. V was clipped by 1 base and J by 6 bases, with 16 bases between them. The germline V gene encodes CDR1 SEHNR and CDR2 FQNEAQ (reference sequence). As DNA, the CDR3 is TGTGCCAGCAGCTTAGGGGTCTCGGCTGGAGGCAATGAGCAGTTCTTC. Protein: CASSLGVSAGGNEQFF. The whole variable domain, remainder taken from reference TRBV7-9 and TRBJ2-1, is DTGVSQNPRHKITKRGQNVTFRCDPISEHNRLYWYRQTLGQGPEFLTYFQNEAQLEKSRLLSDRFSAERPKGSFSTLEIQRTEQGDSAMYLCASSLGVSAGGNEQFFGPGTRLTVL.

The chain joins TRBV20-1 to TRBJ2-3; D gene ambiguous. This CDR3 has 13 residues. Deletions cut 0 bases from V and 6 bases from J, with 10 bases between. Germline CDR1 is DFQATT and CDR2 is SNEGSKA (reference sequence). The CDR3: CSARDSLRDTQYF. Here the CDR3 DNA reads TGCAGTGCTAGAGATTCGCTTCGGGATACGCAGTATTTT.

V and J are TRBV29-1 and TRBJ1-2, with D possibly TRBD1 on 5 matching bases. CDR3 size: 13 residues. Trimming pared 7 bases from V and 5 bases from J, leaving 17 bases between. The germline CDR1 and CDR2 sequences are SQVTM and ANQGSEA. The DNA for the CDR3 is TGCAGCGCCGGAATAGGGGTTGGGTATGGCTACACCTTC. It codes for CSAGIGVGYGYTF.

This clonotype has more than one count but fewer than ten. The V and J genes are TRBV7-6 and TRBJ2-7; D perhaps matches TRBD1 (6 bases). V lost 5 bases and J 0 bases, leaving 14 bases between the germline ends. The CDR3 is 15 residues long. Per the germline V gene, CDR1 is SGHVS and CDR2 is FNYEAQ. CDR3 nucleotides: TGTGCCAGCAGCGAAGGACAGCAGAGCTCCTACGAGCAGTACTTC. Its protein product is CASSEGQQSSYEQYF.

This clonotype was seen a few times. This chain connects TRBV5-1 to TRBJ2-5, with D hard to call. The V and J ends lost 4 bases and 2 bases respectively, with 15 bases between them. The CDR3 spans 15 residues. Germline V CDR1 and CDR2: SGHRS, YFSETQ. CDR3 nucleotides: TGCGCCAGCAGCCTCCAGCCCCAACCTCAAGAGACCCAGTACTTC. Translation gives CASSLQPQPQETQYF.

The table lists this clonotype with a few counts. With a much larger clone just one base away, this may be a read error. V is TRBV7-3 and J is TRBJ2-7; weak D call: TRBD1 (6 bases). Per the germline V gene, CDR1 is SGHTA and CDR2 is FQGTGA. This CDR3 is built from 15 residues. The V end lost 6 bases, the J end lost 7 bases, and 22 bases lay between the germline ends. Written as DNA, the CDR3 is TGTGCCAGCAGTCCAGGGGTCAACTCCTACAATGAGCAGTACTTC. It is translated as CASSPGVNSYNEQYF. Variable domain in full (rest from reference TRBV7-3 and TRBJ2-7): GAGVSQTPSNKVTEKGKYVELRCDPISGHTALYWYRQSLGQGPEFLIYFQGTGAADDSGLPNDRFFAVRPEGSVSTLKIQRTERGDSAVYLCASSPGVNSYNEQYFGPGTRLTVT.

This clonotype has just a few counts. The chain carries TRBV20-1 and TRBJ1-6, with D possibly being TRBD1 (6 bases). The CDR3 covers 12 residues. Germline V gene sequence: CDR1 DFQATT, CDR2 SNEGSKA (reference sequence). V was clipped by 8 bases and J by 10 bases, with 15 bases between them. DNA for the CDR3: TGCAGTCCCAAGGGACAAGACTCACCCCTCCACTTT. Amino acids: CSPKGQDSPLHF.

This clonotype was picked up a small number of times. The rearrangement uses TRBV20-1 and TRBJ2-7; D remains unclear. The CDR3 runs 13 residues. Between the trimmed V and J ends, which lost 6 bases and 6 bases, there was a span of 18 bases. Germline-derived CDR1 and CDR2 are DFQATT and SNEGSKA (reference sequence). The CDR3 region is CSAIPRGDGEQYF. CDR3 in DNA: TGCAGTGCCATCCCCCGCGGAGATGGCGAGCAGTACTTC.

The chain couples TRBV18 to TRBJ1-2, with TRBD1 matching 8 bases. This CDR3 spans 16 amino acids. The germline gives CDR1 KGHSH, CDR2 LQKENI. After removal of 6 bases from V and 2 bases from J, the junction contained 11 bases not matched to a gene. In DNA, the CDR3 is TGTGCCAGCTCTTACGGGACAGGAGAAGAGAACTATGGCTACACCTTC. As protein: CASSYGTGEENYGYTF.

The CDR3 is CASSQDRESYEQYF. The CDR3 nucleotides read TGTGCCAGCAGCCAAGACAGGGAGTCCTACGAGCAGTACTTC. V gene TRBV4-2 combines with J gene TRBJ2-7; either TRBD1 or TRBD2 may fit D (5 bases each). V was shortened by 0 bases and J by 1 base, with 7 bases between the two germline ends. Germline V gene sequence: CDR1 LGHNA, CDR2 YNFKEQ. CDR3 length: 14 amino acids.

This clonotype was detected only a few times. The chain couples TRBV6-1 to TRBJ2-5; 7 bases line up with TRBD1. This CDR3 region has 15 residues. V lost 1 base and J lost 11; bases outside the gene matches: 13. Germline CDR1 reads MNHNS; CDR2 reads SASEGT. CDR3 residues: CASSEGGQASIEQYF. The DNA for the CDR3 is TGTGCCAGCAGTGAAGGTGGACAGGCCAGCATTGAGCAGTACTTC.

This clonotype was seen only a few times. Being one base from a much bigger clone, this may be a read error. The rearrangement links TRBV29-1 to TRBJ2-2; 7 bases are a match to TRBD1. The CDR3 is 13 amino acids. Germline CDR1 and CDR2: SQVTM and ANQGSEA. CDR3 DNA: TGCAGCGCCGACCCACAGGGGACCGGGGAGCGGTTTTTT. Translating gives CSADPQGTGERFF.

The CDR3 coding sequence is TGTGCCATCGCGGCGGGGGTTGTCAATGAGCAGTTCTTC. Protein sequence: CAIAAGVVNEQFF. The J gene is TRBJ2-1, the V gene TRBV10-3; 7 bases are shared with TRBD2. Germline values: CDR1 ENHRY, CDR2 SYGVKD. V was clipped by 8 bases and J by 6 bases; unmatched bases: 7. This CDR3 has 13 residues.

This clonotype was seen many times. J is TRBJ2-3 and V is TRBV6-1; TRBD2 aligns across 8 bases. Germline V gene lookup returns CDR1 MNHNS and CDR2 SASEGT. The junction had 10 bases not matched to a gene; V was cut back by 5 bases and J by 0 bases. The CDR3 spans 17 residues. This chain's CDR3 is CASSTLVSGISTDTQYF. CDR3 DNA: TGTGCCAGCAGTACCCTTGTTAGCGGGATAAGCACAGATACGCAGTATTTT.

This clonotype was seen at least ten times. The CDR3 DNA is TGCAGCGTTCCACTAGCGTATGAGCAGTTCTTC. Translating it yields CSVPLAYEQFF. The chain has TRBV29-1 and TRBJ2-1; the match to TRBD2 covers 7 bases. Germline V lookup: CDR1 SQVTM, CDR2 ANQGSEA. There are 11 residues in the CDR3. V gave up 5 bases and J gave up 8 bases; unmatched junction bases: 3.

The V and J genes are TRBV7-2 and TRBJ1-1; no firm D call. V lost 3 bases, J lost 5 bases, and 7 bases lay in between. CDR1 and CDR2 from the germline V gene are SGHTA and FQGNSA. This CDR3 is 12 amino acids long. The CDR3 DNA reads TGTGCCAGCAGCTTCTATTATACTGAAGCTTTCTTT. Protein sequence: CASSFYYTEAFF.

This clonotype was observed a few times. The V call is TRBV4-1, the J call TRBJ2-1, with unresolved D. V was trimmed by 3 bases and J by 7 bases, leaving 16 bases between them. The CDR3 covers 15 residues. Per germline, CDR1 MGHRA and CDR2 YSYEKL. The DNA of the CDR3 is TGCGCCAGCAGCCATCTTCTTGGCCCCCTGAATGAGCAGTTCTTC. Protein product: CASSHLLGPLNEQFF.

The rearrangement links TRBV6-1 to TRBJ2-7; 8 bases line up with TRBD1. The J call may be faulty, since TRBJ2-5 better matches the DNA end. The CDR3 loop spans 13 amino acids. Germline CDR1 MNHNS, CDR2 SASEGT. DNA of the CDR3: TGTGCCAGCAATACAGGGGGTCGGAAGACCCAGTACTTC. It yields the protein CASNTGGRKTQYF.

The chain carries TRBV3-1 and TRBJ2-7; 12 nucleotides align to TRBD2. Looked up from germline, CDR1 is LGHDT and CDR2 is YNNKEL (reference sequence). The V gene end was trimmed by 3 bases and the J gene end by 0 bases; junction bases not matched to a gene: 6. This CDR3 comprises 17 residues. The CDR3 region has the DNA TGTGCCAGCAGCCACGGGACTAGCGGGTCTAGCTCCTACGAGCAGTACTTC. Its translation: CASSHGTSGSSSYEQYF.

As to this clonotype: This may come from a read error, since a much larger clone is one base off. J is TRBJ1-2 and V is TRBV10-3; D perhaps matches TRBD1 (5 bases). Germline V gene lookup returns CDR1 ENHRY and CDR2 SYGVKD. CDR3 length: 15 amino acids. The DNA for the CDR3 is TGTGTCATCAGTGATGGGGGAATCCAAAACTATGGCTACACCTTC. It encodes CVISDGGIQNYGYTF.

This clonotype appeared a few times. The chain links TRBV6-5 to TRBJ2-5; the match to TRBD1 covers 12 bases. Germline V lookup: CDR1 MNHEY, CDR2 SVGAGI. CDR3 length equals 14 residues. The J segment lost 5 bases and the V segment lost 6 bases, leaving 4 bases of the junction unmatched. This chain's CDR3 is CASRRDRGPETQYF. The DNA of the CDR3 is TGTGCCAGCAGGCGGGACAGGGGGCCTGAGACCCAGTACTTC.

This clonotype has only a few counts. The V and J genes are TRBV24-1 and TRBJ2-1; unclear D gene. CDR3 length: 12 residues. Germline CDR1 is KGHDR and CDR2 is SFDVKD. V lost 9 bases and J 6 bases, leaving 11 bases between the germline ends. CDR3 sequence (DNA): TGTGCCACCGGCTCGCAGACCAATGAGCAGTTCTTC. Translating gives CATGSQTNEQFF.

This clonotype is a singleton in its sample. The chain is built from TRBV20-1 and TRBJ2-1, with a possible D match to TRBD2 (6 bases). V was trimmed by 2 bases and J by 3 bases, leaving 14 bases between them. The CDR3 covers 15 residues. Germline loops: CDR1 DFQATT, CDR2 SNEGSKA (reference sequence). The CDR3, as DNA: TGCAGTGCTAGAAGCAGTAATAGCGGCTACAATGAGCAGTTCTTC. This codes for CSARSSNSGYNEQFF.

This clonotype was seen more than once but under ten times. The junction and the germline gene differ at one end; a read error may be behind it. The CDR3 bases are TGTGCCAGCAGCCAACGGACGGTGAACAGTGAAGCTTTCTTT. It codes for CASSQRTVNSEAFF. The gene calls are TRBV4-2 and TRBJ1-1; D unresolved. Germline CDR1 reads LGHNA; CDR2 reads YNFKEQ. This CDR3 contains 14 residues.